This TCR beta chain originates from a study of blood T cell repertoires in COVID-19. Looking at the study overall: T cells, B-cell-depleted T cells, or PBMCs provided the cDNA or gDNA that served as material.

Between the trimmed V and J ends, which lost 0 bases and 0 bases, there was a span of 12 bases. The CDR3 spans 15 residues. Germline CDR1 and CDR2: SQVTM and ANQGSEA. Per the study methods: Amplifying reference gene primers gave estimates of nucleated cell counts. Produced via immunoSEQ multiplex PCR; TCRdb's table is partial and in-frame only. V and J calls plus clone size are reproduced from that table; the DNA served to infer D and trimming. The sample shows roughly 150,000 clones, around 90% of them seen only once. The chain employs TRBV29-1 and TRBJ2-7, with D unclear. Sample: peripheral blood. This clonotype was obtained from a man in his fifties or sixties with active or convalescent COVID-19. CDR3 sequence: CSVEEAATGSYEQYF. CDR3 nucleotides: TGCAGCGTTGAAGAGGCAGCGACGGGCTCCTACGAGCAGTACTTC.